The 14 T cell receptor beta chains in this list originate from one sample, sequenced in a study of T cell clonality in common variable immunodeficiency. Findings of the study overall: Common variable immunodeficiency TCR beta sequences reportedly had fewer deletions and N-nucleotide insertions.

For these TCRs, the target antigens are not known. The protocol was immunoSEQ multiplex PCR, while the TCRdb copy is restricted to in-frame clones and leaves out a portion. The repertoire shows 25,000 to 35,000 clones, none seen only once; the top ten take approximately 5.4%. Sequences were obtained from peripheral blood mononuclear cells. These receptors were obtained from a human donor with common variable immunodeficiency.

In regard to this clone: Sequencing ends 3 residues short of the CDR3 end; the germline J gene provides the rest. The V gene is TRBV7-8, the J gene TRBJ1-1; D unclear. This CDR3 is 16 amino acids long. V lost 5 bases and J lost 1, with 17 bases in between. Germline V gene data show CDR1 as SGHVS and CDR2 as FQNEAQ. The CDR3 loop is CASSADGGQGNTEAFF. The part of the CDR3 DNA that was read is TGTGCCAGCAGCGCCGACGGAGGGCAAGGGAACACTGAA.

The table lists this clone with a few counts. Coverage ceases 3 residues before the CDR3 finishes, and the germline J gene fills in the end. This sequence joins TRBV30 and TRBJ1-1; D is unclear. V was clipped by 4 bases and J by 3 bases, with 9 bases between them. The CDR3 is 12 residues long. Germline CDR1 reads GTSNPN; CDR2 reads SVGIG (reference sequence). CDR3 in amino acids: CAWISLYTEAFF. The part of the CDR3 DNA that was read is TGTGCCTGGATCTCACTCTACACTGAA.

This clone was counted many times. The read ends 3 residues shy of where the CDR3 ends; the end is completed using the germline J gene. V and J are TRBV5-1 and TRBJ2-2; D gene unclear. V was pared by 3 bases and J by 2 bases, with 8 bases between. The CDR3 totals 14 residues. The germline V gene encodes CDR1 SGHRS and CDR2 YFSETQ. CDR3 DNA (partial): TGCGCCAGCAGCTCGATAACTAACACCGGGGAG. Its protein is CASSSITNTGE. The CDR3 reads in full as CASSSITNTGELFF. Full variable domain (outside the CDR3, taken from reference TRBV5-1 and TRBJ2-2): KAGVTQTPRYLIKTRGQQVTLSCSPISGHRSVSWYQQTPGQGLQFLFEYFSETQRNKGNFPGRFSGRQFSNSRSEMNVSTLELGDSALYLCASSSITNTGELFFGEGSRLTVL.

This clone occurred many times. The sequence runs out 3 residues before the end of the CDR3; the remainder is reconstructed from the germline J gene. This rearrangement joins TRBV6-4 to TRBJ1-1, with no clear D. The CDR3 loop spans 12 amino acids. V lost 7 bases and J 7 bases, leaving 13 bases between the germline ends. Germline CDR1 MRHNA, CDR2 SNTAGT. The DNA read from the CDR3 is TGTGCCAGCACAGACATAGTAGATGAA. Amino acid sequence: CASTDIVDE. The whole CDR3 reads CASTDIVDEAFF.

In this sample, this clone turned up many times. CDR3 DNA, as far as it was read: TGTGCCAGCAGCGTAACAGGTGGAGGCACTGAA. Translating it yields CASSVTGGGTE. The entire CDR3 protein reads CASSVTGGGTEAFF. The chain uses TRBV7-8 and TRBJ1-1; maybe TRBD1 (5 bases). The CDR3 end falls 3 residues outside the read, so it is completed with the germline J gene. Per the germline V gene, CDR1 is SGHVS and CDR2 is FQNEAQ. Between the trimmed V and J ends, which lost 5 bases and 4 bases, there was a span of 14 bases. This CDR3 is 14 amino acids long.

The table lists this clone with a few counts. CDR3 in amino acids: CASSEAPGWIRQGTAEQYF. The CDR3 DNA, read in part, is TGTGCCAGCAGTGAAGCGCCGGGTTGGATCAGGCAGGGCACGGCCGAG. The rearrangement joins TRBV6-1 to TRBJ2-7, with D possibly TRBD1 on 5 matching bases. The sequence runs out 3 residues before the end of the CDR3; the remainder is reconstructed from the germline J gene. From germline, CDR1 is MNHNS and CDR2 SASEGT. The CDR3 sequence is 19 residues long. Trimming removed 0 bases at V and 6 bases at J, with 27 bases between.

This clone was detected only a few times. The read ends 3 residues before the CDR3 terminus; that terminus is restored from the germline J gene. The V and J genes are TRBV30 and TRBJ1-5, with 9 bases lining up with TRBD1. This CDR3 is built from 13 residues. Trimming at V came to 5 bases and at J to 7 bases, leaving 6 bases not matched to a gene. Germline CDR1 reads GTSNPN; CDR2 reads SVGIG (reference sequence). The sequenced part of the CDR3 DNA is TGTGCCTGGGTACAGGGGGCTTGGCAGCCC. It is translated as CAWVQGAWQP. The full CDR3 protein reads CAWVQGAWQPQHF.

The sequenced part of the CDR3 DNA is TGTGCCAGCAGCTCAGGCCGAAGCTCCTACGAG. Translating it yields CASSSGRSSYE. The whole CDR3 region reads CASSSGRSSYEQYF. The rearrangement links TRBV11-2 to TRBJ2-7, with D unclear. The read falls 3 residues short of the CDR3 end, and the missing part is taken from the germline J gene. Germline V gives CDR1 SGHAT, CDR2 FQNNGV. This CDR3 is 14 amino acids long. V was trimmed by 4 bases and J by 0 bases, leaving 10 bases between them.

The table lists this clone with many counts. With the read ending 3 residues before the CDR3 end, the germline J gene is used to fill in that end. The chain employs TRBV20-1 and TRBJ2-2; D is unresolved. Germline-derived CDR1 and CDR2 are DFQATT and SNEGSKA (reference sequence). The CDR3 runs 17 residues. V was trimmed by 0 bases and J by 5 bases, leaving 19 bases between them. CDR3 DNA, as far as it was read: TGCAGTGCTAGAGATCCTTGGTCAAATAGTGGTACCGGGGAG. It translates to CSARDPWSNSGTGE. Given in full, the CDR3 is CSARDPWSNSGTGELFF.

Incomplete CDR3 DNA: TGTGCCAGCAGCTTTAGACAGGGTAGCCACGAG. Translating it yields CASSFRQGSHE. The entire CDR3 protein reads CASSFRQGSHEQYF. V is TRBV7-2 and J is TRBJ2-7, with 7 positions matching TRBD1. The read terminates 3 residues before the CDR3 end, so the remaining end is supplied by the germline J gene. The germline V gene encodes CDR1 SGHTA and CDR2 FQGNSA. This CDR3 is 14 amino acids long. J was trimmed by 5 bases and V by 3 bases; bases with no gene match: 7.

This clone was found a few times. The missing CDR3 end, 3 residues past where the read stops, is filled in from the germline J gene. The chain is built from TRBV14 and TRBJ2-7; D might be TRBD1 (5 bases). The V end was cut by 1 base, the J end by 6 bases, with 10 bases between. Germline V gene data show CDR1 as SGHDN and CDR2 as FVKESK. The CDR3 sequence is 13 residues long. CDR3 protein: CASSQVKGSEQYF. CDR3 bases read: TGTGCCAGCAGCCAAGTTAAGGGGTCCGAG.

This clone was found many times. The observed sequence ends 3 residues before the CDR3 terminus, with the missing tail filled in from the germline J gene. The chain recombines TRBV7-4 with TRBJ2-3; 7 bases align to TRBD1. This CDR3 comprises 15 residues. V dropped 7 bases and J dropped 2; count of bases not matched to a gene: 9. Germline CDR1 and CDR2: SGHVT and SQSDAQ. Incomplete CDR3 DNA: TGTGCCAGCACTCCCCCGGGACAGTACACAGATACG. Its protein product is CASTPPGQYTDT. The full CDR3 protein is CASTPPGQYTDTQYF. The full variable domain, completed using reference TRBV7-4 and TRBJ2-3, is GAGVSQSPRYKVAKRGRDVALRCDSISGHVTLYWYRQTLGQGSEVLTYSQSDAQRDKSGRPSGRFSAERPERSVSTLKIQRTEQGDSAVYLCASTPPGQYTDTQYFGPGTRLTVL.

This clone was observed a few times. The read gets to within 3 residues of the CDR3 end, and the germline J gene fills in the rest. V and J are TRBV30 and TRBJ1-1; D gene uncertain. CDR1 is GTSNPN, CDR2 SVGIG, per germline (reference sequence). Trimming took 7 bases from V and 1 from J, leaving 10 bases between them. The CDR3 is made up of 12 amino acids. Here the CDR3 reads CASEPRNTEAFF. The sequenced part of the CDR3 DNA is TGTGCCTCTGAGCCCCGGAACACTGAA.

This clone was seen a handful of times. The CDR3 sequence: CSARTGYGQPQHF. The CDR3 DNA, read in part, is TGCAGTGCTCGTACAGGGTACGGTCAGCCC. The chain carries TRBV20-1 and TRBJ1-5, with a tentative D call TRBD1 (6 bases). Read data end 3 residues before the CDR3 end; the end is taken from the germline J gene. The CDR3 runs 13 residues. Germline CDR1 DFQATT, CDR2 SNEGSKA (reference sequence). Between the trimmed V and J ends, which lost 5 bases and 6 bases, there was a span of 14 bases.